The 13 T cell receptor beta chains in this list originate from one sample, sequenced in a study of CD4 and CD8 cells across lung adenocarcinoma regions (dated by TCRdb to 2016 to 2019). The library was made by PCR. The sequencer listed for this sample is HiSeq X Ten. The public reads were run again by TCRdb, first through fastp at Q25 and then through MiXCR, and only productive beta chains were kept. Each CDR3 protein gets just one entry, which takes the most common genes and DNA from the rows behind it. For this sample the table gives over 15,000 distinct CDR3 sequences, of which roughly 50% were detected only once. The ten largest make up roughly 19% of the sample. The sample comprised CD4+ T cells from the margin of a lung tumor. In light of the paper, this sample's cell subset or site label describes: tumor margin region. These receptors originate from a male donor with lung adenocarcinoma. The CD4 and CD8 labels of this study may be unreliable.

By proportion, this clonotype is medium-sized (0.01 to 0.1%). The chain uses TRBV6-5 and TRBJ2-1, with 14 bases matching TRBD2. Germline V gene sequence: CDR1 MNHEY, CDR2 SVGAGI. The CDR3 is made up of 16 amino acids. V dropped 5 bases and J dropped 10; count of bases not matched to a gene: 10. CDR3 bases: TGTGCCAGCAGTCACACCGGGACTAGCGGGAGCTGGGAGCAGTTCTTC. Translated: CASSHTGTSGSWEQFF.

In this sample, this clonotype turned up a few times. V gene TRBV27 combines with J gene TRBJ2-1, with D possibly being TRBD2 (6 bases). The germline V gene encodes CDR1 MNHEY and CDR2 SMNVEV (reference sequence). The CDR3 runs 14 residues. Trimming took off 5 bases at V and 8 bases at J, with 16 bases between the two ends. The CDR3 nucleotides are TGTGCCAGCAGTCCACTGGGACTTGCCGATGAGCAGTTCTTC. Amino acid sequence: CASSPLGLADEQFF.

This chain uses TRBV10-2 with TRBJ2-1, with D unresolved. V was clipped by 6 bases and J by 6 bases, with 27 bases between them. The CDR3 sequence is 18 residues long. Germline V lookup: CDR1 WSHSY, CDR2 SAAADI. The CDR3 loop is CASSEPHTIQFVSNEQFF. The CDR3 DNA follows: TGCGCCAGCAGCGAGCCCCATACTATACAATTTGTGTCCAATGAGCAGTTCTTC.

This clonotype was picked up a small number of times. The rearrangement links TRBV4-2 to TRBJ2-1; D uncertain. The DNA end favors TRBJ2-7, so the J call may be wrong. CDR3 size: 13 residues. Germline values: CDR1 LGHNA, CDR2 YNFKEQ. This CDR3 reads CASSQLQRYEQYF. Written as DNA, the CDR3 is TGTGCCAGCAGCCAATTACAGCGATACGAGCAGTACTTC.

This clonotype was picked up many times. The rearrangement uses TRBV4-1 and TRBJ2-1; 13 nucleotides line up with TRBD2. With V trimmed by 0 bases and J by 15 bases, 11 bases remained unmatched. CDR1 and CDR2 (germline): MGHRA, YSYEKL. This CDR3 contains 16 residues. The CDR3, as DNA: TGCGCCAGCAGCCAAGACTGGACTAGCGGGAGAGAGTGGCGGTTCTTC. Protein: CASSQDWTSGREWRFF.

By share of the sample, this clonotype is medium-sized. The V gene is TRBV6-1, the J gene TRBJ2-1, with TRBD2 identical over 7 bases. V lost 8 bases, J lost 7 bases, and 14 bases stayed unmatched. The germline CDR1 and CDR2 sequences are MNHNS and SASEGT. The CDR3 sequence is 15 residues long. CDR3 amino acids: CASWNGAGAINEQFF. CDR3 coding DNA: TGTGCCAGCTGGAATGGGGCGGGAGCTATTAATGAGCAGTTCTTC.

Comment on this clonotype: It is unclear where the CDR3 begins or ends on the DNA, so no DNA is shown, and the CDR3 is as TCRdb lists it. The chain links TRBV10-2 to TRBJ2-4; the table's D gene call, TRBD1, was not cross checked with the DNA. Germline V gene data show CDR1 as WSHSY and CDR2 as SAAADI. The CDR3 is 14 residues long, counting both termini. The CDR3 spells CASWGLGATDMQYF.

The rearrangement links TRBV27 to TRBJ2-1, with D possibly matching TRBD2 (7 bases). The end of the DNA is better explained by TRBJ2-7, so the J call may be wrong. The CDR3 is 15 amino acids. Per germline, CDR1 MNHEY and CDR2 SMNVEV (reference sequence). The CDR3 sequence: CARGTGGQDQDTQYF. As DNA, the CDR3 is TGTGCCAGGGGGACGGGGGGCCAAGACCAAGATACGCAGTACTTC.

This clonotype was picked up a small number of times. This chain uses TRBV6-1 with TRBJ2-5; 11 bases fit TRBD1. The germline V gene has CDR1 MNHNS and CDR2 SASEGT. The CDR3 contains 16 residues. J lost 5 bases, V lost 2 bases, and 7 bases had no gene match. The CDR3 sequence: CASSENWGQGGETQYF. As DNA, the CDR3 is TGTGCCAGCAGTGAAAATTGGGGACAGGGGGGCGAGACCCAGTACTTC.

As to this clonotype: At one end, the junction sequence differs from germline, possibly due to a read error. The chain recombines TRBV24-1 with TRBJ2-4; D may be TRBD2 (6 bases). The J call may not be correct, given that the DNA end is closer to TRBJ2-3. This CDR3 has 14 amino acids. CDR1 and CDR2 (germline): KGHDR, SFDVKD. Written as DNA, the CDR3 is TGTGGCACCACGGGTTTGGGAGGCAAAAACACTCAGTATTTT. Protein product: CGTTGLGGKNTQYF.

This clonotype was seen a few times. The CDR3 sequence: CASSDSPEGSNTEAFF. CDR3 nucleotide sequence: TGTGCCAGCAGTGACTCGCCAGAGGGCTCGAACACTGAAGCTTTCTTT. V is TRBV6-4 and J is TRBJ1-1; D remains unclear. Germline V gene lookup returns CDR1 MRHNA and CDR2 SNTAGT. This CDR3 is 16 amino acids long. The germline V and J ends were trimmed by 0 bases and 1 base, with 12 bases remaining between them.

This chain uses TRBV3-1 with TRBJ2-1; 11 nucleotides align to TRBD1. J was trimmed by 7 bases and V by 4 bases; bases with no gene match: 3. This CDR3 is built from 14 residues. Per germline, CDR1 LGHDT and CDR2 YNNKEL (reference sequence). CDR3: CASSLGTGGNEQFF. CDR3 nucleotide sequence: TGTGCCAGCAGCCTTGGGACAGGGGGGAATGAGCAGTTCTTC.

This clonotype has a count of ten or more. V usage is TRBV14 and J usage is TRBJ2-1; 11 bases are a match to TRBD2. Looked up from germline, CDR1 is SGHDN and CDR2 is FVKESK. V trimming: 2 bases; J trimming: 7 bases; junction bases outside the gene matches: 7. CDR3 length: 16 residues. The CDR3 loop reads CASSQLAGGLRNEQFF. CDR3 nucleotides: TGTGCCAGCAGCCAACTAGCGGGAGGATTGAGGAATGAGCAGTTCTTC. Drawing the rest from reference TRBV14 and TRBJ2-1, the complete variable domain is EAGVTQFPSHSVIEKGQTVTLRCDPISGHDNLYWYRRVMGKEIKFLLHFVKESKQDESGMPNNRFLAERTGGTYSTLKVQPAELEDSGVYFCASSQLAGGLRNEQFFGPGTRLTVL.